This TCR beta chain was recovered during a study of blood T cell repertoires in COVID-19. V was trimmed by 7 bases and J by 4 bases, leaving 14 bases between them. The CDR3 consists of 14 residues. The germline CDR1 and CDR2 sequences are MDHEN and SYDVKM. Assay used: immunoSEQ multiplex PCR; TCRdb lists only in-frame clones, some missing. The sample shows fewer than 250,000 clones, about 86% of them seen only once. The sequence derives from a woman in her sixties or seventies with acute or convalescent COVID-19. The chain recombines TRBV28 with TRBJ1-5; the D gene is possibly TRBD1 (5 bases). The sample taken for sequencing was peripheral blood. CDR3 DNA: TGTGCCAGCAAATTCGGGCGGGGGAATCAGCCCCAGCATTTT. Its translation: CASKFGRGNQPQHF.